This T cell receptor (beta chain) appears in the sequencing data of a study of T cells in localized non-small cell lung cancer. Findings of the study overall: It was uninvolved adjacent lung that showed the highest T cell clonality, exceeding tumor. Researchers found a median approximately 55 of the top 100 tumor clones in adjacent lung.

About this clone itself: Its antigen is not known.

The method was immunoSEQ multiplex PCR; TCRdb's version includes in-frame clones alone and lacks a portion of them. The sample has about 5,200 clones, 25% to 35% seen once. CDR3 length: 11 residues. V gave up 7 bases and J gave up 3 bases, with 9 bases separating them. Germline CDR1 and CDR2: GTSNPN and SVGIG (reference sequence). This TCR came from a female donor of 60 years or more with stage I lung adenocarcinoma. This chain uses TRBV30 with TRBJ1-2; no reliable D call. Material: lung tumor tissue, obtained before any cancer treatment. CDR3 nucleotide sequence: TGTGCCTTACGGGTAGACTATGGCTACACCTTC. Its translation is CALRVDYGYTF. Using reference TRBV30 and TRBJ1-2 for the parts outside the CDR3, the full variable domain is SQTIHQWPATLVQPVGSPLSLECTVEGTSNPNLYWYRQAAGRGLQLLFYSVGIGQISSEVPQNLSASRPQDRQFILSSKKLLLSDSGFYLCALRVDYGYTFGSGTRLTVV.